This entry lists 17 T cell receptor beta chains sequenced from one sample in a study of T-cell memory formation after mild COVID-19. MiXCR was run by TCRdb on the 5' RACE reads, yielding one entry per CDR3 protein. Of 500,000 to 550,000 distinct CDR3 sequences in the sample, about a fifth are singletons; the top ten hold roughly an eighth. The sample comprised PBMCs or a T cell subset sorted from them (not recorded which). Receptor source: an adult woman who had mild COVID-19 (a few samples of this study predate the infection). Cell type and time point are not known.

The chain joins TRBV10-3 to TRBJ1-2; D is undetermined. This CDR3 has 17 residues. V was cut by 0 bases and J by 6 bases, with 20 bases left in between. Germline values: CDR1 ENHRY, CDR2 SYGVKD. The chain's CDR3 is CAISESTLRGYGNGYTF. The CDR3 bases are TGTGCCATCAGTGAGTCGACGTTAAGAGGGTATGGGAATGGCTACACCTTC.

This clonotype was seen many times. The rearrangement links TRBV28 to TRBJ2-1; 9 bases are shared with TRBD2. CDR1 and CDR2 (germline): MDHEN, SYDVKM. Trimming at V came to 7 bases and at J to 0 bases, leaving 7 bases not matched to a gene. The CDR3 loop spans 16 amino acids. This CDR3 reads CASNSLAGSSYNEQFF. The DNA of the CDR3 is TGTGCCAGCAATTCTCTAGCGGGGAGCTCCTACAATGAGCAGTTCTTC.

The chain recombines TRBV12-3 or TRBV12-4 with TRBJ2-7; 13 bases agree with TRBD2. Trimming removed 0 bases from V and 5 bases from J; junction bases left unmatched: 7. The CDR3 has 17 amino acids. The CDR3, as DNA: TGTGCCAGCAGTTTAGCCCTACTAGCGGGAGGGCTTAACGAGCAGTACTTC. Its translation: CASSLALLAGGLNEQYF.

CDR3 DNA sequence: TGCGCCAGCAGCCAAGATTACGCAGGGTTGACCTACGAGCAGTACTTC. It encodes CASSQDYAGLTYEQYF. The chain recombines TRBV4-1 with TRBJ2-7; D is possibly TRBD1 (5 bases). The CDR3 is made up of 16 amino acids. V lost 0 bases to trimming and J lost 2 bases, with 14 bases between them. The germline V gene encodes CDR1 MGHRA and CDR2 YSYEKL.

This clonotype came up a few times. The J gene is TRBJ1-2, the V gene TRBV20-1, with D unclear. V was clipped by 5 bases and J by 7 bases, with 35 bases between them. Germline V gene sequence: CDR1 DFQATT, CDR2 SNEGSKA (reference sequence). The CDR3 sequence is 19 residues long. Here the CDR3 DNA reads TGCAGTGCTGACACCCGGGAGGGTATCGGGGTGGAAGATCATTTTGGCTACACCTTC. It codes for CSADTREGIGVEDHFGYTF.

This clonotype was counted a few times. The V gene is TRBV19, the J gene TRBJ1-1, with 9 bases matching TRBD1. J lost 2 bases, V lost 3 bases, and 10 bases had no gene match. The CDR3 runs to 17 residues. CDR1 and CDR2 (germline): LNHDA, SQIVND (reference sequence). The CDR3 sequence is CASSMSYRDRVNTEAFF. The DNA of the CDR3 is TGTGCCAGTAGTATGTCTTACCGGGACAGGGTTAACACTGAAGCTTTCTTT.

This clonotype showed up just a few times. This chain's CDR3 is CASRTFLGATNEKLFF. CDR3 coding DNA: TGTGCCAGCAGGACTTTCTTGGGTGCAACTAATGAAAAACTGTTTTTT. This sequence joins TRBV27 and TRBJ1-4; no reliable D call. The CDR3 is 16 amino acids. Germline CDR1 is MNHEY and CDR2 is SMNVEV (reference sequence). The V end lost 6 bases, the J end lost 0 bases, and 14 bases lay between the germline ends.

V is TRBV2 and J is TRBJ2-1; 10 nucleotides align to TRBD2. This CDR3 has 15 residues. The germline gives CDR1 SNHLY, CDR2 FYNNEI. V lost 6 bases, J lost 6 bases, and 8 bases stayed unmatched. CDR3 sequence: CASSQLAGTGNEQFF. CDR3 sequence (DNA): TGTGCCAGCAGCCAACTAGCGGGGACGGGCAATGAGCAGTTCTTC.

The table lists this clonotype with a few counts. J is TRBJ1-1 and V is TRBV30, with D maybe TRBD1 (5 bases). The CDR3 is 13 amino acids. V lost 3 bases, J lost 1 base, and 9 bases lay in between. Germline loops: CDR1 GTSNPN, CDR2 SVGIG (reference sequence). DNA for the CDR3: TGTGCCTGGAGGACAGCAGCGAACACTGAAGCTTTCTTT. Encoded protein: CAWRTAANTEAFF.

In DNA, the CDR3 is TGTGCCAGCAGTTACTCGCGGTCGGGACAGGGGTCAAACACCATATATTTT. This sequence encodes CASSYSRSGQGSNTIYF. The chain carries TRBV6-6 and TRBJ1-3; 10 positions match TRBD1. CDR1 is MNHNY and CDR2 is SVGAGI in the germline V gene (reference sequence). Trimming removed 0 bases from V and 6 bases from J; junction bases left unmatched: 8. The CDR3 totals 17 residues.

This clonotype has only a few counts. The chain uses TRBV18 and TRBJ1-4, with 7 bases fitting TRBD1. The CDR3 extends over 14 amino acids. V lost 0 bases, J lost 8 bases, and 3 bases stayed unmatched. From germline, CDR1 is KGHSH and CDR2 LQKENI. This CDR3 reads CASSPPGQNEKLFF. The DNA of the CDR3 is TGTGCCAGCTCACCACCGGGACAGAACGAAAAACTGTTTTTT.

The rearrangement links TRBV4-1 to TRBJ1-5, with a possible D match to TRBD1 (5 bases). V lost 0 bases to trimming and J lost 5 bases, with 14 bases between them. The CDR3 is made up of 16 amino acids. In germline, CDR1 is MGHRA, CDR2 YSYEKL. CDR3 sequence: CASSQDGQGIHQPQHF. The CDR3 coding sequence is TGCGCCAGCAGCCAAGATGGGCAGGGAATTCATCAGCCCCAGCATTTT.

There are a few counts of this clonotype. This chain links TRBV9 with TRBJ1-1; D gene uncertain. CDR1 SGDLS and CDR2 YYNGEE come from the germline V gene. The V gene lost 3 bases and the J gene lost 1 base, with 10 bases spanning the gap. The CDR3 is 14 amino acids. The CDR3 region has the DNA TGTGCCAGCAGCGGCGGCAGCCCGAACACTGAAGCTTTCTTT. It encodes CASSGGSPNTEAFF.

V and J are TRBV24-1 and TRBJ2-6; possibly TRBD1 for D (6 bases). With 5 bases removed from V and 1 base from J, the gap between germline ends came to 11 bases. Per germline, CDR1 KGHDR and CDR2 SFDVKD. The CDR3 is 16 amino acids. The CDR3 protein is CATSARQVSGANVLTF. CDR3 DNA sequence: TGTGCCACCAGTGCCAGACAGGTATCTGGGGCCAACGTCCTGACTTTC.

This clonotype was observed a few times. The chain combines TRBV12-3 or TRBV12-4 with TRBJ2-1, with D maybe TRBD2 (5 bases). The CDR3 has 15 residues. Trimming stripped 1 base from V and 9 bases from J, with 16 bases between. CDR3 DNA: TGTGCCAGCAGTTTAGACTGGCTAGCAGTGGTTGAGCAGTTCTTC. Protein sequence: CASSLDWLAVVEQFF.

The chain employs TRBV19 and TRBJ1-2; the D gene is possibly TRBD1 (5 bases). CDR1 LNHDA and CDR2 SQIVND come from the germline V gene (reference sequence). V lost 6 bases and J lost 0, with 20 bases in between. The CDR3 loop spans 17 amino acids. The DNA for the CDR3 is TGTGCCAGTAGAGGGTCGACAGTAGGACTAGCTAACTATGGCTACACCTTC. It translates to CASRGSTVGLANYGYTF.

This clonotype turned up a few times. J is TRBJ2-1 and V is TRBV12-3 or TRBV12-4, with 16 bases lining up with TRBD2. The CDR3 totals 15 residues. The V and J ends lost 3 bases and 12 bases, in that order; junction bases with no gene match: 5. The CDR3 loop reads CASSLGTSGGGMQFF. The CDR3 DNA sequence: TGTGCCAGCAGTTTGGGGACTAGCGGGGGGGGCATGCAGTTCTTC.